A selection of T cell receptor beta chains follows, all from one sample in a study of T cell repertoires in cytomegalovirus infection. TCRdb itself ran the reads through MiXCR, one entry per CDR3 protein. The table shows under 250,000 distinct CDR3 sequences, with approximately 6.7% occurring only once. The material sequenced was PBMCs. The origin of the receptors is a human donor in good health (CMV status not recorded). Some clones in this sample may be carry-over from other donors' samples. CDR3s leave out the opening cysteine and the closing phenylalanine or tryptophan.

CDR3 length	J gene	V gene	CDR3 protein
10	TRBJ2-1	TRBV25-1	ASSVRRNEQF
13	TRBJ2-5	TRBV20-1	SARPRTGGGETQY
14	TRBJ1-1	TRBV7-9	ASSPGTGGLDTEAF
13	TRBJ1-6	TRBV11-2	ASSQGRGYNSPLH
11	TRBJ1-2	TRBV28	ASIQGGNYGYT
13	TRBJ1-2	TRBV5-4	ASSLVPAGGASYT
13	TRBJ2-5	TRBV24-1	ATSDSTTGEETQY
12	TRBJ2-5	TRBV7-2	ASSLGGLRETQY
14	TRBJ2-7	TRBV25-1	ASSETAGTGRWEQY
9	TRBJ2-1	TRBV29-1	SVVIYNEQF
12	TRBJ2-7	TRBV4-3	ASSQGQGLYEQY
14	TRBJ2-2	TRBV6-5	ASSSLTSDGTGELF
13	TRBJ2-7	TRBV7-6	ASSAAGTGLYEQY
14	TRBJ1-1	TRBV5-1	ASSTAGTGWNTEAF
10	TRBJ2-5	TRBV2	ASNSQLETQY
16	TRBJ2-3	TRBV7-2	ASSLRPSGGRSTDTQY
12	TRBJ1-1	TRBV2	ASSLREGDTEAF
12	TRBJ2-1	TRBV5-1	ASSLLTNDDEQF
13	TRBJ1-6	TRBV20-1	SALDRQRLNSPLH
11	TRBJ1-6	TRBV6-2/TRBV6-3	ASSYDGNSPLH
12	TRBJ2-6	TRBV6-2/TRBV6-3	ASQKISGANVLT
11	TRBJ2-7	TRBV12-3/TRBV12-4	ASTTFRFDEQY
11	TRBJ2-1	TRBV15	ATSTDRGNEQF
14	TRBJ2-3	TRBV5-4	ASSSPDGQGVDTQY
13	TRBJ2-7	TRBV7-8	ASSPDLQGSDEQY
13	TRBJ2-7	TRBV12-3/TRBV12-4	ASSVGGGNIYEQY
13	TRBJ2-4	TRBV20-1	SASRRGLGKNIQY
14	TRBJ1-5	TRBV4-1	ASSQDWGEGNQPQH
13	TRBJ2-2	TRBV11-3	ASSPGLAEAGELF
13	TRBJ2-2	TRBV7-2	ASSLAGSGDGELF
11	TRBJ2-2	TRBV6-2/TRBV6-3	ASTYRLSGELF
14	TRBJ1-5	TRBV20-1	SASQGTPSGNQPQH
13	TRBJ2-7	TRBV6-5	ASSHGLAGGYEQY
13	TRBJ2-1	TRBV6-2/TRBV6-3	ASSLTGPTYNEQF
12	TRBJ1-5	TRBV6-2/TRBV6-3	ASRIGRYNQPQH
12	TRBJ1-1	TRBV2	ASSEWQGSTEAF
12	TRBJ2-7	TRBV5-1	ASSAGGGPYEQY
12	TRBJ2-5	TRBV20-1	SAPGLAKLGTQY
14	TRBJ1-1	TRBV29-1	SVEDEDLFFMPEAF
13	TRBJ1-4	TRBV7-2	ASSMTGTYNEKLF
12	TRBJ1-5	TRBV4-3	ASSQDWRTQPQH
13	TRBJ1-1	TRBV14	ASSQGSGGRTEAF
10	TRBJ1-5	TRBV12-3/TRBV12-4	ASSLTGVTQH
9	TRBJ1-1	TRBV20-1	SAQSRTEAF
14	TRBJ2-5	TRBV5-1	ASSLAPSGGTETQY
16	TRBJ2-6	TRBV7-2	ASSLEAGKGSGANVLT
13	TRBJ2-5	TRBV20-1	SATTSGGDQETQY
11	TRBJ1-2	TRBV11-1	ASSHGRSYGYT
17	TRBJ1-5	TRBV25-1	ASSERTGSSRYSNQPQH
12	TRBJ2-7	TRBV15	ATSRDRGPYEQY
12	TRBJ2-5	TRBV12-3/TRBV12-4	ASFPSGGGETQY
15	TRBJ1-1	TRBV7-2	ASSLVGTGGGITEAF
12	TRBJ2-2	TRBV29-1	SVVGGRGAGELF
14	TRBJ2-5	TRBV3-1	ASSDRTGKGSETQY
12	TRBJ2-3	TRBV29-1	SVETSGLGDTQY
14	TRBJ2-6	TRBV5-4	ASSLGPRSGANVLT
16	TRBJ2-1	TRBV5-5	ASSPEGTSGGTYNEQF
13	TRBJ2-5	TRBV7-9	ASSLDRMAQETQY
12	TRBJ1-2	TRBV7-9	ASSGRTGAYGYT